What follows are 16 T cell receptor beta chains derived from one specimen sequenced in a study of technical replicates of blood from a few donors. The table came from immunoSEQ multiplex PCR; TCRdb's copy has only in-frame clones and leaves some out. The sample consists of around 70,000 clones, 95% of them appearing once. Sequencing was carried out using T cells isolated from PBMCs. These receptor sequences come from a human donor in good health.

The gene calls are TRBV6-6 and TRBJ1-5; 9 positions match TRBD1. CDR1 and CDR2 (germline): MNHNY, SVGAGI (reference sequence). With V trimmed by 5 bases and J by 2 bases, 7 bases remained unmatched. The CDR3 loop spans 16 amino acids. The CDR3 DNA is TGTGCCAGCAGTAACCGGGACAGGGAGGGCAATCAGCCCCAGCATTTT. Its protein product is CASSNRDREGNQPQHF.

The genes are TRBV28 and TRBJ2-3; 15 bases fit TRBD2. The V segment lost 3 bases and the J segment 1 base; nucleotides outside the gene matches: 8. The CDR3 is made up of 19 amino acids. Germline loops: CDR1 MDHEN, CDR2 SYDVKM. The DNA for the CDR3 is TGTGCCAGCAGTTTCTCGGGACTAGCGGGAGGACTGCGCACAGATACGCAGTATTTT. It translates to CASSFSGLAGGLRTDTQYF.

The rearrangement joins TRBV29-1 to TRBJ2-7; D remains ambiguous. Germline V gene lookup returns CDR1 SQVTM and CDR2 ANQGSEA. There are 15 residues in the CDR3. Trimming removed 3 bases from V and 0 bases from J, with 15 bases in between. The CDR3 bases are TGCAGCGTTGAGGTCCTAGGCTCCAGCTCCTACGAGCAGTACTTC. Translation: CSVEVLGSSSYEQYF.

The chain couples TRBV11-2 to TRBJ2-7, with TRBD2 identical over 7 bases. The CDR3 is 16 residues long. CDR1 is SGHAT and CDR2 is FQNNGV in the germline V gene. V trimming: 1 base; J trimming: 3 bases; junction bases outside the gene matches: 9. The CDR3 loop reads CASSLVAGRVYYEQYF. The CDR3, as DNA: TGTGCCAGCAGCTTAGTAGCGGGCCGGGTCTACTACGAGCAGTACTTC.

This clone was picked up one time. The chain carries TRBV27 and TRBJ2-3, with D unclear. CDR1 is MNHEY, CDR2 SMNVEV, per germline (reference sequence). V was pared by 0 bases and J by 0 bases, with 4 bases between. The CDR3 spans 14 residues. CDR3 nucleotide sequence: TGTGCCAGCAGTTTATCCTCTAGCACAGATACGCAGTATTTT. Translation gives CASSLSSSTDTQYF.

The rearrangement links TRBV19 to TRBJ2-1, with 13 positions matching TRBD2. V gave up 7 bases and J gave up 3 bases; unmatched junction bases: 6. The germline V gene encodes CDR1 LNHDA and CDR2 SQIVND (reference sequence). The CDR3 is made up of 16 amino acids. CDR3: CASTRLAGGVYNEQFF. The CDR3 DNA is TGTGCCAGTACCCGACTAGCGGGAGGAGTCTACAATGAGCAGTTCTTC.

The rearrangement joins TRBV10-2 to TRBJ2-7, with 7 positions matching TRBD2. Germline V gives CDR1 WSHSY, CDR2 SAAADI. V shed 8 bases and J 3 bases; nucleotides not matched to a gene: 1. This CDR3 has 11 amino acids. The CDR3 is CASGTNYEQYF. CDR3 nucleotides: TGCGCCAGCGGGACTAACTACGAGCAGTACTTC.

The rearrangement uses TRBV5-1 and TRBJ1-1; TRBD1 agrees at 9 bases. Germline-derived CDR1 and CDR2 are SGHRS and YFSETQ. Germline trimming cut 3 bases from V and 4 bases from J; bases unmatched to any gene: 4. The CDR3 spans 14 residues. The CDR3 nucleotides read TGCGCCAGCAGCTCACAGGGGGCGGGCACTGAAGCTTTCTTT. Amino acid sequence: CASSSQGAGTEAFF. The full variable domain, rest sourced from reference TRBV5-1 and TRBJ1-1, is KAGVTQTPRYLIKTRGQQVTLSCSPISGHRSVSWYQQTPGQGLQFLFEYFSETQRNKGNFPGRFSGRQFSNSRSEMNVSTLELGDSALYLCASSSQGAGTEAFFGQGTRLTVV.

This chain uses TRBV6-5 with TRBJ1-1; perhaps TRBD1 as D (5 bases). Germline values: CDR1 MNHEY, CDR2 SVGAGI. This CDR3 comprises 13 residues. V shed 0 bases and J shed 8 bases, with 10 bases lying between them. CDR3 sequence (DNA): TGTGCCAGCAGTTACTCCTGGGGCGGCGAAGCTTTCTTT. Translating it yields CASSYSWGGEAFF.

The chain uses TRBV6-6 and TRBJ1-5; a possible D gene is TRBD1 (5 bases). V lost 4 bases and J lost 1, with 8 bases in between. From germline, CDR1 is MNHNY and CDR2 SVGAGI (reference sequence). This CDR3 has 14 amino acids. CDR3 residues: CASSLGVSNQPQHF. CDR3 coding DNA: TGTGCCAGCAGTTTAGGGGTGAGCAATCAGCCCCAGCATTTT.

The V call is TRBV7-2, the J call TRBJ1-2; 7 bases are shared with TRBD1. The germline CDR1 and CDR2 sequences are SGHTA and FQGNSA. The CDR3 has 16 amino acids. The ends lost 5 bases at V and 6 bases at J; junction bases unmatched: 15. In nucleotides, the CDR3 is TGTGCCAGCAGCCTGAGACAGGGACCAGTGGTACATGGCTACACCTTC. It is translated as CASSLRQGPVVHGYTF. Full variable domain (rest looked up from reference TRBV7-2 and TRBJ1-2): GAGVSQSPSNKVTEKGKDVELRCDPISGHTALYWYRQSLGQGLEFLIYFQGNSAPDKSGLPSDRFSAERTGGSVSTLTIQRTQQEDSAVYLCASSLRQGPVVHGYTFGSGTRLTVV.

The chain links TRBV4-2 to TRBJ2-3; D call uncertain. Germline CDR1 is LGHNA and CDR2 is YNFKEQ. The CDR3 consists of 18 residues. With 0 bases removed from V and 0 bases from J, the gap between germline ends came to 16 bases. CDR3 in DNA: TGTGCCAGCAGCCAAGACCTCCAGACAATTACTAGCACAGATACGCAGTATTTT. Its translation: CASSQDLQTITSTDTQYF.

For the CDR3, the DNA is TGTGCCAGCAGCTTACGGGTGTTAGATACGCAGTATTTT. Residues: CASSLRVLDTQYF. The chain uses TRBV7-9 and TRBJ2-3; D not resolved. Germline assignment: CDR1 SEHNR and CDR2 FQNEAQ (reference sequence). The V gene lost 2 bases and the J gene lost 5 bases, with 8 bases spanning the gap. The CDR3 runs to 13 residues.

The chain combines TRBV7-2 with TRBJ2-3; D perhaps matches TRBD2 (7 bases). This CDR3 is built from 17 residues. CDR1 and CDR2 (germline): SGHTA, FQGNSA. Between the trimmed V and J ends, which lost 4 bases and 4 bases, there was a span of 21 bases. The CDR3 DNA reads TGTGCCAGCAGCTCACCCACGCGGGGGCGCTCCCCAGATACGCAGTATTTT. Translated, it gives CASSSPTRGRSPDTQYF.

This chain uses TRBV6-6 with TRBJ2-7; possible D gene TRBD1, 7 bases. Per germline, CDR1 MNHNY and CDR2 SVGAGI (reference sequence). This CDR3 is 15 amino acids long. V was trimmed by 0 bases and J by 2 bases, leaving 11 bases between them. CDR3 sequence: CASSYSQGTPYEQYF. The CDR3 region has the DNA TGTGCCAGCAGTTACTCACAGGGGACTCCCTACGAGCAGTACTTC.

The chain is built from TRBV9 and TRBJ2-7; D may be TRBD2 (6 bases). This CDR3 comprises 16 residues. Germline V lookup: CDR1 SGDLS, CDR2 YYNGEE. The germline V and J ends were trimmed by 3 bases and 4 bases, with 20 bases remaining between them. The CDR3 DNA sequence: TGTGCCAGCAGCGGAGCAACAGACACGGCGGGATACGAGCAGTACTTC. Its translation is CASSGATDTAGYEQYF.